Shown below are 19 T cell receptor beta chains from a single sample sequenced in a study of blood T cell repertoires in COVID-19. Sequenced by immunoSEQ multiplex PCR; TCRdb stores in-frame clones only, minus some. The sample holds 350,000 to 450,000 clones, around 87% seen once. Sequencing was carried out using peripheral blood. The source is a woman between 55 and 75 years old with COVID-19, enrolled during active disease.

This rearrangement joins TRBV11-1 to TRBJ2-7, with D possibly TRBD2 on 5 matching bases. The CDR3 is 14 amino acids. Germline values: CDR1 SGHAT, CDR2 FQDESV (reference sequence). V was shortened by 3 bases and J by 6 bases, with 15 bases between the two germline ends. CDR3: CASSLGERSREQYF. The DNA of the CDR3 is TGTGCCAGCAGCTTGGGAGAGAGGTCCCGCGAGCAGTACTTC.

The gene calls are TRBV12-3 or TRBV12-4 and TRBJ1-2; D might be TRBD1 (6 bases). The V end lost 5 bases, the J end lost 5 bases, and 9 bases lay between the germline ends. This CDR3 contains 12 residues. The CDR3: CASSGDMYGYTF. The CDR3 coding sequence is TGTGCCAGCAGTGGGGACATGTATGGCTACACCTTC.

The chain recombines TRBV7-7 with TRBJ2-5; D may be TRBD2 (5 bases). The CDR3 has 14 residues. Trimming stripped 5 bases from V and 2 bases from J, with 12 bases between. The germline CDR1 and CDR2 sequences are SSHAT and FNYEAQ (reference sequence). The CDR3 protein is CASSGSGVQETQYF. The CDR3 coding sequence is TGTGCCAGCAGCGGATCCGGGGTACAAGAGACCCAGTACTTC.

This clone was seen just once. Other DNA sequences in this sample translate to the same CDR3. The genes are TRBV7-3 and TRBJ2-3, with D maybe TRBD1 (6 bases). Germline lookup yields CDR1 SGHTA and CDR2 FQGTGA. The CDR3 is made up of 13 amino acids. V lost 6 bases and J 1 base, leaving 8 bases between the germline ends. The CDR3 region has the DNA TGTGCCAGCAGACCAGGGGGCACAGATACGCAGTATTTT. Amino acids: CASRPGGTDTQYF.

This clone was counted once. The chain links TRBV7-6 to TRBJ1-3; 10 nucleotides line up with TRBD1. J lost 8 bases, V lost 1 base, and 5 bases had no gene match. The germline V gene encodes CDR1 SGHVS and CDR2 FNYEAQ. CDR3 length equals 15 residues. In DNA form, the CDR3 reads TGTGCCAGCAGCTTAGGACAGGGGGCAACGGACACCATATATTTT. Translated: CASSLGQGATDTIYF.

The chain is built from TRBV5-6 and TRBJ2-1, with a tentative D call TRBD1 (6 bases). The germline CDR1 and CDR2 sequences are SGHDT and YYEEEE. The CDR3 contains 14 residues. The germline V and J ends were trimmed by 4 bases and 12 bases, with 20 bases remaining between them. The CDR3 coding sequence is TGTGCCAGCAGCCCTGACAGGATCTCCCCGCCGCAGTTCTTC. It codes for CASSPDRISPPQFF.

The chain has TRBV15 and TRBJ1-3; 7 nucleotides match TRBD1. The V gene's germline CDR1 is LNHNV and CDR2 YYDKDF (reference sequence). This CDR3 is 18 amino acids long. The V gene end was trimmed by 0 bases and the J gene end by 0 bases; junction bases not matched to a gene: 8. For the CDR3, the DNA is TGTGCCACCAGCAGAGATCAAGGGGGCCTACGCTCTGGAAACACCATATATTTT. It codes for CATSRDQGGLRSGNTIYF.

The chain links TRBV10-1 to TRBJ2-7; 9 bases fit TRBD1. The CDR3 covers 12 residues. V lost 4 bases to trimming and J lost 6 bases; unmatched junction nucleotides: 1. CDR1 is WNHNN and CDR2 is SYGVQD in the germline V gene (reference sequence). The CDR3 nucleotides are TGCGCCAGCAGTGGACAGGGGGGCGAGCAGTACTTC. As protein: CASSGQGGEQYF.

The chain is built from TRBV4-2 and TRBJ1-1, with D possibly being TRBD1 (6 bases). Per germline, CDR1 LGHNA and CDR2 YNFKEQ. The CDR3 has 16 amino acids. Trimming pared 0 bases from V and 0 bases from J, leaving 11 bases between. The CDR3 protein is CASSQEEDRMNTEAFF. CDR3 DNA: TGTGCCAGCAGCCAAGAAGAGGACAGAATGAACACTGAAGCTTTCTTT.

The CDR3 coding sequence is TGTGCCAGCAGTTTCGGGAGGGCCCATGGCTACACCTTC. It is translated as CASSFGRAHGYTF. The chain employs TRBV28 and TRBJ1-2; D remains ambiguous. The CDR3 contains 13 residues. Germline CDR1 MDHEN, CDR2 SYDVKM. Trimming removed 3 bases from V and 6 bases from J, with 11 bases in between.

This clone was found once. The V gene is TRBV19, the J gene TRBJ1-2; D might be TRBD1 (5 bases). This CDR3 is 12 amino acids long. In germline, CDR1 is LNHDA, CDR2 SQIVND (reference sequence). V was trimmed by 10 bases and J by 7 bases, leaving 16 bases between them. CDR3 sequence (DNA): TGTGCCATCGCGACAGCCTCGGGTGGCTACACCTTC. Its protein product is CAIATASGGYTF.

V and J are TRBV4-2 and TRBJ2-1; D is unresolved. Trimming removed 0 bases from V and 7 bases from J, with 10 bases in between. The CDR3 is 14 residues long. CDR1 is LGHNA and CDR2 is YNFKEQ in the germline V gene. CDR3 nucleotide sequence: TGTGCCAGCAGCCAAGAGCAGCTAGTTAATGAGCAGTTCTTC. The encoded protein is CASSQEQLVNEQFF.

The sample holds one count of this clone. This chain links TRBV4-2 with TRBJ1-4; a weak D match, TRBD1 (5 bases). V was cut by 0 bases and J by 8 bases, with 16 bases left in between. Germline V gene data show CDR1 as LGHNA and CDR2 as YNFKEQ. This CDR3 has 16 residues. CDR3: CASSQEPGRATEKLFF. The CDR3 DNA reads TGTGCCAGCAGCCAAGAGCCCGGCAGGGCTACAGAAAAACTGTTTTTT.

This clone appeared once. The V call is TRBV3-1 (or the pseudogene TRBV3-2), the J call TRBJ1-4; TRBD1 matches at 8 bases. CDR1 and CDR2 (germline): LGHDT, YNNKEL (reference sequence). The CDR3 runs 14 residues. The V gene end was trimmed by 4 bases and the J gene end by 5 bases; junction bases not matched to a gene: 3. DNA for the CDR3: TGTGCCAGCAGCCCTGGACAGGGAAATGAAAAACTGTTTTTT. This encodes CASSPGQGNEKLFF.

This rearrangement joins TRBV5-5 to TRBJ2-3; TRBD2 matches 14 bases. In germline, CDR1 is SGHKS, CDR2 YYEKEE (reference sequence). This CDR3 contains 16 residues. The ends lost 4 bases at V and 5 bases at J; junction bases unmatched: 6. The CDR3 reads CASSPGTSGGIDTQYF. The CDR3 DNA follows: TGTGCCAGCAGCCCTGGGACTAGCGGGGGTATAGATACGCAGTATTTT. The variable domain in full, completed from reference TRBV5-5 and TRBJ2-3, reads DAGVTQSPTHLIKTRGQQVTLRCSPISGHKSVSWYQQVLGQGPQFIFQYYEKEERGRGNFPDRFSARQFPNYSSELNVNALLLGDSALYLCASSPGTSGGIDTQYFGPGTRLTVL.

The sample holds one count of this clone. The V gene is TRBV6-5, the J gene TRBJ1-4; the match to TRBD1 covers 7 bases. CDR3 size: 15 residues. V lost 5 bases to trimming and J lost 7 bases; unmatched junction nucleotides: 10. Germline V gene sequence: CDR1 MNHEY, CDR2 SVGAGI. CDR3 DNA: TGTGCCAGCAGTCGCACAGGGGCTGGAGGTGAAAAACTGTTTTTT. It specifies CASSRTGAGGEKLFF.

V and J are TRBV19 and TRBJ1-2, with D maybe TRBD1 (5 bases). The CDR3 spans 15 residues. CDR1 LNHDA and CDR2 SQIVND come from the germline V gene (reference sequence). V lost 1 base and J 1 base, leaving 10 bases between the germline ends. The CDR3 loop reads CASSIVGHINYGYTF. In DNA, the CDR3 is TGTGCCAGTAGTATAGTTGGACATATTAACTATGGCTACACCTTC.

The chain employs TRBV4-1 and TRBJ1-3, with 8 nucleotides matching TRBD1. Trimming at V came to 1 base and at J to 3 bases, leaving 8 bases not matched to a gene. The germline V gene encodes CDR1 MGHRA and CDR2 YSYEKL. The CDR3 extends over 17 amino acids. Here the CDR3 reads CASSQVQGARSGNTIYF. CDR3 sequence (DNA): TGCGCCAGCAGCCAAGTTCAGGGGGCGCGTAGTGGAAACACCATATATTTT.

CDR3 in DNA: TGTGCCAGCAGCTCACAGGGTGTCGGAGGCTACACCTTC. This translates into CASSSQGVGGYTF. This chain joins TRBV11-2 and TRBJ1-2; D is perhaps TRBD1 (6 bases). V dropped 4 bases and J dropped 8 bases, with 14 bases sitting between them. The CDR3 is made up of 13 amino acids. Per the germline V gene, CDR1 is SGHAT and CDR2 is FQNNGV.